Each of the 29 T cell receptor beta chains below was sequenced from the same sample in a study of blood T cell repertoires in COVID-19. Profiling relied on immunoSEQ multiplex PCR, and the TCRdb table lists in-frame clones only, not all of them. The sample records about 80,000 clones, roughly four fifths being singletons. Source material: peripheral blood. Source of these receptors: a human donor in a cohort sampled during active COVID-19.

The V gene is TRBV5-1, the J gene TRBJ2-3, with 7 bases aligning to TRBD2. The V and J ends lost 5 bases and 0 bases, in that order; junction bases with no gene match: 15. CDR3 length: 18 amino acids. The germline V gene has CDR1 SGHRS and CDR2 YFSETQ. CDR3 bases: TGCGCCAGCAGTTCCGAGAGAGGAACTAGCGTCAGCACAGATACGCAGTATTTT. It yields the protein CASSSERGTSVSTDTQYF.

CDR3 loop: CASSPRTGNEKLFF. CDR3 in DNA: TGTGCCAGCAGTCCTAGGACAGGGAATGAAAAACTGTTTTTT. J is TRBJ1-4 and V is TRBV28; 8 bases are shared with TRBD1. The CDR3 sequence is 14 residues long. The trim removed 5 bases at V and 5 bases at J, leaving 4 bases unmatched. CDR1 and CDR2 from the germline V gene are MDHEN and SYDVKM.

The sample holds one count of this clone. V gene TRBV7-3 combines with J gene TRBJ2-7, with TRBD1 matching 9 bases. Germline CDR1 SGHTA, CDR2 FQGTGA. V gave up 5 bases and J gave up 3 bases; unmatched junction bases: 5. CDR3 length equals 14 residues. The CDR3 protein is CASSPGGQGYEQYF. The CDR3 bases are TGTGCCAGCAGCCCTGGGGGACAGGGCTACGAGCAGTACTTC.

The genes are TRBV6-5 and TRBJ2-2; tentative D call: TRBD2 (7 bases). V lost 0 bases to trimming and J lost 6 bases, with 14 bases between them. The germline CDR1 and CDR2 sequences are MNHEY and SVGAGI. This CDR3 spans 16 amino acids. In DNA form, the CDR3 reads TGTGCCAGCAGTTACTCGTTGAGGGGGGGCGCCGGGGAGCTGTTTTTT. It codes for CASSYSLRGGAGELFF.

This sequence joins TRBV5-3 and TRBJ2-3; 9 positions agree with TRBD2. TRBV5-3 carries the ORF label, with uncertain function. Germline trimming cut 10 bases from V and 4 bases from J; bases unmatched to any gene: 13. This CDR3 is built from 15 residues. The CDR3 loop is CAQYQNGGGADTQYF. The DNA for the CDR3 is TGTGCCCAGTACCAAAATGGCGGGGGGGCAGATACGCAGTATTTT.

The gene calls are TRBV19 and TRBJ2-7; TRBD1 aligns across 8 bases. This CDR3 contains 15 residues. V shed 5 bases and J 1 base; nucleotides not matched to a gene: 7. Germline loops: CDR1 LNHDA, CDR2 SQIVND (reference sequence). This CDR3 reads CASSFSRGHSYEQYF. CDR3 bases: TGTGCCAGTAGTTTCTCCAGGGGGCATTCCTACGAGCAGTACTTC. Drawing the rest from reference TRBV19 and TRBJ2-7, the complete variable domain is DGGITQSPKYLFRKEGQNVTLSCEQNLNHDAMYWYRQDPGQGLRLIYYSQIVNDFQKGDIAEGYSVSREKKESFPLTVTSAQKNPTAFYLCASSFSRGHSYEQYFGPGTRLTVT.

The V and J genes are TRBV28 and TRBJ2-7; TRBD1 matches at 7 bases. The CDR3 extends over 13 amino acids. Germline V gene lookup returns CDR1 MDHEN and CDR2 SYDVKM. J gave up 6 bases and V 8 bases, and 10 bases lay outside the gene matches. Here the CDR3 reads CASHRGGVSEQYF. In DNA form, the CDR3 reads TGTGCCAGCCACAGGGGTGGTGTTAGCGAGCAGTACTTC.

J is TRBJ2-1 and V is TRBV7-9; a possible D gene is TRBD1 (6 bases). CDR3 length: 16 residues. Deletions cut 4 bases from V and 16 bases from J, with 29 bases between. In germline, CDR1 is SEHNR, CDR2 FQNEAQ (reference sequence). CDR3 DNA: TGTGCCAGCAGCTCCCTAGTTACCACCGGGACACACATAGATTTCTTC. Translated, it gives CASSSLVTTGTHIDFF.

The chain carries TRBV28 and TRBJ2-3; 7 nucleotides agree with TRBD1. The germline CDR1 and CDR2 sequences are MDHEN and SYDVKM. CDR3 length: 18 amino acids. Trimming took 5 bases from V and 0 from J; bases not matched to a gene: 14. DNA for the CDR3: TGTGCCAGCAGTCCCCGGACAGGTAGAAAATCTAGCACAGATACGCAGTATTTT. Protein: CASSPRTGRKSSTDTQYF.

The V and J genes are TRBV28 and TRBJ1-1, with D tentatively TRBD1 (5 bases). From germline, CDR1 is MDHEN and CDR2 SYDVKM. Trimming left V 3 bases short and J 5 bases short, with 19 bases between. The CDR3 runs to 16 residues. In nucleotides, the CDR3 is TGTGCCAGCAGTTTGGATTCATCAGGGAAGAATACTGAAGCTTTCTTT. Protein product: CASSLDSSGKNTEAFF.

In this sample, this clone turned up once. The CDR3 sequence is CASSKVVAGDYNEQFF. DNA of the CDR3: TGCGCCAGCAGTAAGGTGGTGGCGGGGGATTACAATGAGCAGTTCTTC. The chain is built from TRBV10-2 and TRBJ2-1; 7 bases line up with TRBD2. The CDR3 has 16 residues. Looked up from germline, CDR1 is WSHSY and CDR2 is SAAADI. V shed 5 bases and J 4 bases; nucleotides not matched to a gene: 11.

The chain joins TRBV28 to TRBJ2-2; TRBD1 matches at 9 bases. The J segment lost 5 bases and the V segment lost 4 bases, leaving 8 bases of the junction unmatched. The CDR3 is 16 residues long. Per the germline V gene, CDR1 is MDHEN and CDR2 is SYDVKM. CDR3 amino acids: CASSSRDRVETGELFF. CDR3 DNA: TGTGCCAGCAGTTCCAGGGACAGGGTGGAGACCGGGGAGCTGTTTTTT.

This clone was found a few times. The chain carries TRBV5-1 and TRBJ2-1, with 8 bases aligning to TRBD1. The trim removed 0 bases at V and 4 bases at J, leaving 6 bases unmatched. This CDR3 contains 16 residues. Germline V CDR1 and CDR2: SGHRS, YFSETQ. CDR3 DNA sequence: TGCGCCAGCAGCTTGGGCCGGGACAGGAGGTACAATGAGCAGTTCTTC. Translating gives CASSLGRDRRYNEQFF.

The V call is TRBV18, the J call TRBJ1-1; 12 positions match TRBD1. The CDR3 is 18 amino acids. Germline V gene sequence: CDR1 KGHSH, CDR2 LQKENI. V lost 3 bases, J lost 6 bases, and 14 bases stayed unmatched. The DNA for the CDR3 is TGTGCCAGCTCACCCCTGGCGGCGGGACAGGGGGCGCAATCTGAAGCTTTCTTT. Translating it yields CASSPLAAGQGAQSEAFF.

In this sample, this clone turned up once. The chain is built from TRBV19 and TRBJ2-5, with 15 bases identical to TRBD2. Germline V gene data show CDR1 as LNHDA and CDR2 as SQIVND (reference sequence). The CDR3 is 15 residues long. V lost 4 bases to trimming and J lost 4 bases; unmatched junction nucleotides: 1. The CDR3 reads CASSKGLAGGETQYF. The CDR3, as DNA: TGTGCCAGTAGTAAGGGACTAGCGGGGGGAGAGACCCAGTACTTC.

The genes are TRBV10-1 and TRBJ1-5, with a possible D match to TRBD1 (6 bases). The CDR3 covers 13 residues. Germline-derived CDR1 and CDR2 are WNHNN and SYGVQD (reference sequence). V lost 6 bases and J 5 bases, leaving 11 bases between the germline ends. The CDR3 sequence: CASSPQGYQPQHF. Written as DNA, the CDR3 is TGCGCCAGCAGCCCACAGGGCTATCAGCCCCAGCATTTT.

V gene TRBV27 combines with J gene TRBJ2-5, with 10 nucleotides matching TRBD1. The germline V gene encodes CDR1 MNHEY and CDR2 SMNVEV (reference sequence). The CDR3 has 14 amino acids. Trimming at V came to 6 bases and at J to 6 bases, leaving 7 bases not matched to a gene. Here the CDR3 reads CASRLTGGAKTQYF. CDR3 bases: TGTGCCAGCAGATTGACAGGGGGCGCGAAGACCCAGTACTTC.

The chain couples TRBV5-1 to TRBJ1-2; 9 bases map to TRBD1. Unmatched junction bases numbered 3, after V lost 2 bases and J lost 7 bases. The CDR3 length is 13 residues. Germline CDR1 reads SGHRS; CDR2 reads YFSETQ. The CDR3 region has the DNA TGCGCCAGCAGCTTAGGGACAGGGCTTGGCTACACCTTC. Translating gives CASSLGTGLGYTF.

V is TRBV5-6 and J is TRBJ1-1; unclear D gene. CDR3 length equals 13 residues. The germline V and J ends were trimmed by 5 bases and 0 bases, with 8 bases remaining between them. CDR1 is SGHDT and CDR2 is YYEEEE in the germline V gene. CDR3 in DNA: TGTGCCAGCAGGTCGGGGATGAACACTGAAGCTTTCTTT. Residues: CASRSGMNTEAFF. Full variable domain (remainder filled in from reference TRBV5-6 and TRBJ1-1): DAGVTQSPTHLIKTRGQQVTLRCSPKSGHDTVSWYQQALGQGPQFIFQYYEEEERQRGNFPDRFSGHQFPNYSSELNVNALLLGDSALYLCASRSGMNTEAFFGQGTRLTVV.

The chain joins TRBV6-5 to TRBJ2-7; D perhaps matches TRBD1 (6 bases). The CDR3 spans 13 residues. The V end was cut by 0 bases, the J end by 9 bases, with 12 bases between. The germline gives CDR1 MNHEY, CDR2 SVGAGI. CDR3: CASSYSSGVRQYF. CDR3 sequence (DNA): TGTGCCAGCAGTTACTCCTCAGGGGTACGGCAGTACTTC.

This clone is medium-sized by share. This sequence joins TRBV10-3 and TRBJ2-7, with D perhaps matching TRBD1 (6 bases). CDR1 is ENHRY, CDR2 SYGVKD, per germline. The CDR3 covers 14 residues. Trimming removed 0 bases from V and 5 bases from J, with 11 bases in between. The CDR3 DNA reads TGTGCCATCAGTGAGTCTGGGGGCGGCAACGAGCAGTACTTC. Protein sequence: CAISESGGGNEQYF.

The CDR3 here is CASSFAGGPHEQFF. In DNA, the CDR3 is TGTGCCAGCAGCTTTGCGGGGGGGCCCCATGAGCAGTTCTTC. This rearrangement joins TRBV5-8 to TRBJ2-1, with 9 bases matching TRBD2. Trimming at V came to 2 bases and at J to 8 bases, leaving 5 bases not matched to a gene. This CDR3 comprises 14 residues. CDR1 and CDR2 (germline): SGHTS, YDEGEE.

This chain joins TRBV20-1 and TRBJ1-5; 7 positions agree with TRBD1. J lost 4 bases, V lost 3 bases, and 12 bases had no gene match. Germline CDR1 and CDR2: DFQATT and SNEGSKA (reference sequence). The CDR3 has 16 amino acids. Written as DNA, the CDR3 is TGCAGTGCTAGTTTCCCGGCGGCAGGGGGTAATCAGCCCCAGCATTTT. Encoded protein: CSASFPAAGGNQPQHF.

This clone was recorded once. The chain couples TRBV9 to TRBJ2-1, with a tentative D call TRBD1 (5 bases). This CDR3 spans 15 amino acids. In germline, CDR1 is SGDLS, CDR2 YYNGEE. Trimming removed 0 bases at V and 7 bases at J, with 14 bases between. DNA of the CDR3: TGTGCCAGCAGCGTAGGGGCAGGGAATATGAATGAGCAGTTCTTC. It translates to CASSVGAGNMNEQFF.

The chain employs TRBV24-1 and TRBJ1-2; the match to TRBD1 covers 7 bases. Germline loops: CDR1 KGHDR, CDR2 SFDVKD. The CDR3 is 14 amino acids. V trimming: 4 bases; J trimming: 2 bases; junction bases outside the gene matches: 3. In DNA, the CDR3 is TGTGCCACCAGTGACCGAGGGGGCAACTATGGCTACACCTTC. Translating gives CATSDRGGNYGYTF.

The DNA of the CDR3 is TGCAGCGCCCGACAGGCGGCGAACACCGGGGAGCTGTTTTTT. This gives the protein CSARQAANTGELFF. V gene TRBV29-1 combines with J gene TRBJ2-2, with a weak D call TRBD1 (6 bases). Trimming took 7 bases from V and 0 from J, leaving 12 bases between them. Germline CDR1 reads SQVTM; CDR2 reads ANQGSEA. There are 14 residues in the CDR3.

The chain links TRBV7-9 to TRBJ1-1, with D uncertain. The CDR3 is 13 amino acids. Germline V lookup: CDR1 SEHNR, CDR2 FQNEAQ (reference sequence). V dropped 4 bases and J dropped 9 bases, with 15 bases sitting between them. This CDR3 is CASSSPEWRQAFF. CDR3 DNA: TGTGCCAGCAGCTCCCCCGAATGGAGGCAAGCTTTCTTT.

CDR3 region: CASSLVTSYEQYF. The CDR3 DNA reads as TGTGCCAGCAGCTTGGTCACTAGCTACGAGCAGTACTTC. The chain has TRBV5-6 and TRBJ2-7, with a weak D call TRBD2 (5 bases). Germline CDR1 and CDR2: SGHDT and YYEEEE. This CDR3 has 13 residues. V was trimmed by 0 bases and J by 3 bases, leaving 7 bases between them. The whole variable domain, filled in from reference TRBV5-6 and TRBJ2-7, reads DAGVTQSPTHLIKTRGQQVTLRCSPKSGHDTVSWYQQALGQGPQFIFQYYEEEERQRGNFPDRFSGHQFPNYSSELNVNALLLGDSALYLCASSLVTSYEQYFGPGTRLTVT.

This rearrangement joins TRBV5-1 to TRBJ1-1; D not resolved. CDR1 SGHRS and CDR2 YFSETQ come from the germline V gene. This CDR3 spans 13 amino acids. V shed 0 bases and J shed 4 bases, with 7 bases lying between them. This CDR3 reads CASSLDPLTEAFF. In DNA, the CDR3 is TGCGCCAGCAGCTTGGATCCACTCACTGAAGCTTTCTTT.